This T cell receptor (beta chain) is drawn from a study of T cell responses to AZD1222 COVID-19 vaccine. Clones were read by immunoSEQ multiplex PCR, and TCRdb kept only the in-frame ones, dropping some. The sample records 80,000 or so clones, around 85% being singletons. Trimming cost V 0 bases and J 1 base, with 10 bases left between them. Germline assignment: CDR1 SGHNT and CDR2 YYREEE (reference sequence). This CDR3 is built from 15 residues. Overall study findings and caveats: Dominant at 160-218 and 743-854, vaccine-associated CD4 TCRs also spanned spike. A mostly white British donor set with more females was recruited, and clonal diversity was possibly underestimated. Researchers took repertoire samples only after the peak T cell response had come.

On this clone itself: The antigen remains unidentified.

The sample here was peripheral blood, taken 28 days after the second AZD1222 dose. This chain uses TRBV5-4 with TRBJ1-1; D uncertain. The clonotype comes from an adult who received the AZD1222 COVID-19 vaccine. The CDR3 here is CASSLAAAQNTEAFF. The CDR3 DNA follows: TGTGCCAGCAGCTTGGCGGCAGCCCAGAACACTGAAGCTTTCTTT.